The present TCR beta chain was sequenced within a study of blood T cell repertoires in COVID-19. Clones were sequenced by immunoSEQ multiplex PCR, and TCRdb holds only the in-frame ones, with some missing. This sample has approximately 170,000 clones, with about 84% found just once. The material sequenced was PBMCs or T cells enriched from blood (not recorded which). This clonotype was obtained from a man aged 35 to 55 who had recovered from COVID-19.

This CDR3 is CASSWTPENEQYF. The CDR3 DNA reads TGTGCCAGCAGCTGGACACCAGAAAACGAGCAGTACTTC. The chain combines TRBV9 with TRBJ2-7; the D gene is possibly TRBD1 (5 bases). Germline V lookup: CDR1 SGDLS, CDR2 YYNGEE. The ends were cut back, 4 bases at V and 5 bases at J, with 13 bases in the middle. The CDR3 loop spans 13 amino acids.